This T cell receptor beta chain emerged from a study of blood T cells in healthy people across ages. Study-wide context: Capture via template switching afforded approximately one barcoded beta molecule per two T cells.

As to this clonotype: Antigen: not known.

Points from the study as a whole: Older individuals had lower TCR beta diversity per million T cells (the decline was roughly linear). Aged donors had fewer naive CD4+ cells and lower diversity than long-lived donors. Estimates of diversity drawn from one million T cells were considered underestimates.

The use of a sample-barcoded 5' primer and a J-beta primer mix characterized a second PCR of about 7 to 12 cycles. A single record per CDR3 protein comes from TCRdb applying MiXCR to the 5' RACE reads. The sample has approximately 940,000 distinct CDR3 sequences, 48% seen once. CDR3 length equals 12 residues. Germline loops: CDR1 DFQATT, CDR2 SNEGSKA (reference sequence). Trimming took 3 bases from V and 7 from J, leaving 13 bases between them. The sample comprised blood. The gene calls are TRBV20-1 and TRBJ2-7; D possibly corresponds to TRBD2 (5 bases). This TCR was sampled from a man aged 25 to 40 in good health. The CDR3 nucleotides read TGCAGTGCTAGCCCCTTAGGCGGGGAGCAGTACTTC. This translates into CSASPLGGEQYF.